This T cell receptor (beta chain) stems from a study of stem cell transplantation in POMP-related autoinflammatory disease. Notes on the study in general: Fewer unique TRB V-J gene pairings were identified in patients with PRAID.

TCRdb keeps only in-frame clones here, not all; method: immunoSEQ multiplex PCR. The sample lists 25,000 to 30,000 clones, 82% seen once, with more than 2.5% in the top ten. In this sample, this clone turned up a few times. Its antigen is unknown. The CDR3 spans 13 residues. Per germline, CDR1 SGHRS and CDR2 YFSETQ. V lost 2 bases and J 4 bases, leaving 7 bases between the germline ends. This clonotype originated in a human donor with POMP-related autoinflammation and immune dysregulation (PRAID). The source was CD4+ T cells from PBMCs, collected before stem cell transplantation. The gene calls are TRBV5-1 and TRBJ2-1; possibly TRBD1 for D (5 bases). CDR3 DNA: TGCGCCAGCAGCTTCCGACAGTACAATGAGCAGTTCTTC. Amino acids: CASSFRQYNEQFF.